These 9 T cell receptor beta chains came from one sample sequenced in a study of technical replicates of blood from a few donors. Data came from immunoSEQ multiplex PCR; TCRdb stores just in-frame clones and leaves some out. Among some 82,000 clones listed, about 97% were seen once. Specimen: T cells isolated from PBMCs. The receptors originated from a human donor in good health.

The CDR3, as DNA: TGTGCCAGCAGTGAAGGGTGGGCATTTCAAGCTTTCTTT. This translates into CASSEGWAFQAFF. V usage is TRBV6-1 and J usage is TRBJ1-1, with D hard to call. V shed 1 base and J shed 9 bases, with 12 bases lying between them. CDR3 length: 13 amino acids. Germline V gene data show CDR1 as MNHNS and CDR2 as SASEGT.

The chain combines TRBV28 with TRBJ1-5; 8 nucleotides align to TRBD1. Trimming at V came to 4 bases and at J to 5 bases, leaving 7 bases not matched to a gene. Germline V lookup: CDR1 MDHEN, CDR2 SYDVKM. The CDR3 consists of 15 residues. CDR3 protein: CASSWGTGGYQPQHF. Written as DNA, the CDR3 is TGTGCCAGCAGTTGGGGTACAGGGGGTTATCAGCCCCAGCATTTT.

This chain links TRBV18 with TRBJ1-6; TRBD1 might be the D (6 bases). Trimming stripped 4 bases from V and 7 bases from J, with 11 bases between. The CDR3 has 14 amino acids. Germline CDR1 and CDR2: KGHSH and LQKENI. The CDR3 here is CASSLGQSNSPLHF. The CDR3 DNA reads as TGTGCCAGCTCACTCGGACAGTCCAATTCACCCCTCCACTTT.

The chain couples TRBV7-3 to TRBJ2-7; D remains ambiguous. Germline CDR1 SGHTA, CDR2 FQGTGA. The CDR3 is 13 amino acids. Trimming pared 8 bases from V and 1 base from J, leaving 12 bases between. This CDR3 reads CASGPGTSYEQYF. CDR3 bases: TGTGCCAGCGGGCCCGGAACTTCCTACGAGCAGTACTTC.

J is TRBJ1-2 and V is TRBV6-1, with D hard to call. Looked up from germline, CDR1 is MNHNS and CDR2 is SASEGT. Trimming took 8 bases from V and 5 from J, leaving 18 bases between them. The CDR3 consists of 14 residues. DNA of the CDR3: TGTGCCAGCGAGGGTGGTCGCCTAGGGTATGGCTACACCTTC. Amino acids: CASEGGRLGYGYTF.

This chain connects TRBV5-1 to TRBJ2-2; D is perhaps TRBD2 (6 bases). From germline, CDR1 is SGHRS and CDR2 YFSETQ. V lost 4 bases, J lost 9 bases, and 19 bases lay in between. The CDR3 has 15 residues. CDR3 amino acids: CASSQMTGEDRELFF. The CDR3 region has the DNA TGCGCCAGCAGCCAGATGACCGGGGAGGACCGGGAGCTGTTTTTT.

Here the CDR3 DNA reads TGTGCCAGCAGTTTGACCGGGACAGGGGTGGAGGGCTACACCTTC. It yields the protein CASSLTGTGVEGYTF. The chain joins TRBV28 to TRBJ1-2, with 10 bases matching TRBD1. Germline assignment: CDR1 MDHEN and CDR2 SYDVKM. J gave up 8 bases and V 3 bases, and 9 bases lay outside the gene matches. This CDR3 is built from 15 residues.

The chain joins TRBV6-6 to TRBJ2-5; D is undetermined. The CDR3 runs 15 residues. In germline, CDR1 is MNHNY, CDR2 SVGAGI (reference sequence). Between the trimmed V and J ends, which lost 0 bases and 1 base, there was a span of 9 bases. The CDR3 region has the DNA TGTGCCAGCAGTTACTCTGAGGATGTCCAAGAGACCCAGTACTTC. Translating gives CASSYSEDVQETQYF.

The J gene is TRBJ2-3, the V gene TRBV5-4, with D tentatively TRBD1 (6 bases). V shed 3 bases and J shed 6 bases, with 20 bases lying between them. This CDR3 is 16 amino acids long. Germline CDR1 and CDR2: SGHNT and YYREEE (reference sequence). The chain's CDR3 is CASSYGQNIREDTQYF. The CDR3 coding sequence is TGTGCCAGCAGCTATGGACAGAACATCAGAGAGGATACGCAGTATTTT. Using reference TRBV5-4 and TRBJ2-3 for the parts outside the CDR3, the full variable domain is ETGVTQSPTHLIKTRGQQVTLRCSSQSGHNTVSWYQQALGQGPQFIFQYYREEENGRGNFPPRFSGLQFPNYSSELNVNALELDDSALYLCASSYGQNIREDTQYFGPGTRLTVL.